Below are 19 T cell receptor beta chains sequenced from a single sample in a study of shared T cell receptors in the human thymus. This table comes from immunoSEQ multiplex PCR, and its TCRdb copy is limited to in-frame clones, with some not included. The sample holds approximately 760,000 clones, 75% to 90% seen once. The same sample was also used in a study of human thymus T cells.

Material for sequencing was thymocytes. Source of these receptors: a girl under two years old with a congenital heart defect.

V gene TRBV19 combines with J gene TRBJ2-5, with TRBD1 matching 7 bases. The ends lost 8 bases at V and 1 base at J; junction bases unmatched: 10. Germline CDR1 and CDR2: LNHDA and SQIVND (reference sequence). CDR3 length: 15 residues. CDR3 in amino acids: CASRGSRDSQETQYF. CDR3 coding DNA: TGTGCCAGTCGGGGATCTCGGGACAGCCAAGAGACCCAGTACTTC.

The genes are TRBV11-2 and TRBJ2-3, with 8 bases matching TRBD2. Germline values: CDR1 SGHAT, CDR2 FQNNGV. The CDR3 sequence is 18 residues long. After removal of 5 bases from V and 4 bases from J, the junction contained 17 bases not matched to a gene. As DNA, the CDR3 is TGTGCCAGCAGCCCCAATACGGGGGGGAATCAGGTGTCAGATACGCAGTATTTT. Its translation: CASSPNTGGNQVSDTQYF. Together with reference TRBV11-2 and TRBJ2-3, the CDR3 gives the full variable domain: EAGVAQSPRYKIIEKRQSVAFWCNPISGHATLYWYQQILGQGPKLLIQFQNNGVVDDSQLPKDRFSAERLKGVDSTLKIQPAKLEDSAVYLCASSPNTGGNQVSDTQYFGPGTRLTVL.

The chain links TRBV11-2 to TRBJ1-3; D gene unclear. This CDR3 comprises 17 residues. V was trimmed by 1 base and J by 0 bases, leaving 13 bases between them. The germline gives CDR1 SGHAT, CDR2 FQNNGV. The CDR3 loop reads CASSLGPTQSSGNTIYF. CDR3 in DNA: TGTGCCAGCAGCTTAGGCCCGACACAGAGCTCTGGAAACACCATATATTTT.

This sequence joins TRBV25-1 and TRBJ2-7; no reliable D call. The V and J ends lost 6 bases and 5 bases respectively, with 5 bases between them. CDR1 and CDR2 from the germline V gene are MGHDK and SYGVNS. The length of the CDR3 is 10 residues. The CDR3 loop reads CASSRNEQYF. CDR3 sequence (DNA): TGTGCCAGCAGCAGGAACGAGCAGTACTTC.

The chain is built from TRBV13 and TRBJ2-3; possibly TRBD2 for D (7 bases). The germline V gene has CDR1 PRHDT and CDR2 FYEKMQ (reference sequence). V lost 2 bases to trimming and J lost 2 bases, with 17 bases between them. The CDR3 has 17 residues. The CDR3 is CASSLIPGAGATDTQYF. CDR3 nucleotide sequence: TGTGCCAGCAGCTTAATCCCAGGGGCGGGGGCCACAGATACGCAGTATTTT.

The chain couples TRBV11-2 to TRBJ2-1; 7 bases align to TRBD2. Germline trimming cut 6 bases from V and 2 bases from J; bases unmatched to any gene: 19. The CDR3 consists of 19 residues. Germline CDR1 SGHAT, CDR2 FQNNGV. Written as DNA, the CDR3 is TGTGCCAGCAGTTTTAGAGGGAGGGAGGAGACTGGAGCCTACAATGAGCAGTTCTTC. It yields the protein CASSFRGREETGAYNEQFF.

A word on this clone: This specimen includes other DNA sequences encoding the same CDR3. The J gene is TRBJ1-2, the V gene TRBV20-1; no definite D call. CDR3 size: 11 residues. CDR1 and CDR2 (germline): DFQATT, SNEGSKA (reference sequence). V was trimmed by 6 bases and J by 4 bases, leaving 9 bases between them. The chain's CDR3 is CSAPGSYGYTF. The DNA for the CDR3 is TGCAGTGCCCCCGGGAGCTATGGCTACACCTTC.

The chain combines TRBV19 with TRBJ1-2; D is perhaps TRBD1 (5 bases). CDR3 length equals 14 residues. V lost 1 base and J lost 6, with 12 bases in between. Germline V gene sequence: CDR1 LNHDA, CDR2 SQIVND (reference sequence). CDR3 residues: CASSIVGDRDGYTF. The CDR3, as DNA: TGTGCCAGTAGTATAGTAGGGGATCGAGATGGCTACACCTTC.

This chain joins TRBV7-2 and TRBJ1-6; D not resolved. The germline V and J ends were trimmed by 1 base and 11 bases, with 15 bases remaining between them. The V gene's germline CDR1 is SGHTA and CDR2 FQGNSA. The length of the CDR3 is 15 residues. DNA for the CDR3: TGTGCCAGCAGCTTAGGAGGCAGTAGTATCGCACCCCTCCACTTT. Translating gives CASSLGGSSIAPLHF.

V is TRBV21-1 and J is TRBJ1-1; TRBD1, the D gene given by the table, was not confirmed from the DNA. TRBV21-1 is recorded as a pseudogene. The CDR3 spans 18 residues. Written as DNA, the CDR3 is TGTGCCAGCCACGGACAGTTCCAATTCCGTAATGTGAACACTGAAGCTTTCTTT. Translated, it gives CASHGQFQFRNVNTEAFF.

V is TRBV11-2 and J is TRBJ1-3; D not resolved. Germline V gene data show CDR1 as SGHAT and CDR2 as FQNNGV. The V end lost 1 base, the J end lost 2 bases, and 6 bases lay between the germline ends. The CDR3 spans 14 residues. CDR3 DNA sequence: TGTGCCAGCAGCTTAGGGAGTCCTGGAAACACCATATATTTT. This codes for CASSLGSPGNTIYF. The full variable domain, rest sourced from reference TRBV11-2 and TRBJ1-3, is EAGVAQSPRYKIIEKRQSVAFWCNPISGHATLYWYQQILGQGPKLLIQFQNNGVVDDSQLPKDRFSAERLKGVDSTLKIQPAKLEDSAVYLCASSLGSPGNTIYFGEGSWLTVV.

The gene calls are TRBV4-1 and TRBJ2-4; 7 bases are a match to TRBD1. The CDR3 is made up of 15 amino acids. Germline V gene data show CDR1 as MGHRA and CDR2 as YSYEKL. The V segment lost 5 bases and the J segment 5 bases; nucleotides outside the gene matches: 9. In DNA, the CDR3 is TGCGCCAGCAGCACCATGACAGGGATGGAAAACATTCAGTACTTC. Encoded protein: CASSTMTGMENIQYF.

The chain couples TRBV28 to TRBJ1-1; TRBD1 matches 10 bases. The CDR3 covers 16 residues. V was pared by 4 bases and J by 10 bases, with 15 bases of the junction left unmatched. Germline CDR1 MDHEN, CDR2 SYDVKM. The CDR3 loop reads CASSSRQGARPRVAFF. The CDR3 bases are TGTGCCAGCAGTTCCCGACAGGGGGCGCGACCAAGGGTAGCTTTCTTT.

The chain recombines TRBV4-1 with TRBJ2-5, with TRBD1 identical over 7 bases. CDR3 size: 18 residues. Germline V lookup: CDR1 MGHRA, CDR2 YSYEKL. V was clipped by 4 bases and J by 5 bases; unmatched bases: 19. The DNA of the CDR3 is TGCGCCAGCAGCCGAGTAAGACCGTGGGACAGTGCTCGGGAGACCCAGTACTTC. It encodes CASSRVRPWDSARETQYF.

The chain uses TRBV2 and TRBJ1-2; 10 bases are shared with TRBD1. CDR1 and CDR2 (germline): SNHLY, FYNNEI. J was trimmed by 4 bases and V by 3 bases; bases with no gene match: 8. This CDR3 contains 16 residues. CDR3 amino acids: CASSEPHDRGLYGYTF. The CDR3 DNA follows: TGTGCCAGCAGTGAGCCACACGACAGGGGGCTCTATGGCTACACCTTC.

The chain links TRBV19 to TRBJ1-5, with 8 bases that match TRBD1. CDR1 and CDR2 (germline): LNHDA, SQIVND (reference sequence). The CDR3 sequence is 13 residues long. After removal of 9 bases from V and 2 bases from J, the junction contained 3 bases not matched to a gene. The DNA of the CDR3 is TGTGCCAGCACGGACAGGGGCAATCAGCCCCAGCATTTT. Its protein product is CASTDRGNQPQHF.

The chain carries TRBV10-3 and TRBJ2-3; no clear D gene. Trimming took 8 bases from V and 1 from J, leaving 10 bases between them. The CDR3 runs 13 residues. The V gene's germline CDR1 is ENHRY and CDR2 SYGVKD. CDR3: CAIRGYGTDTQYF. The CDR3 nucleotides read TGTGCCATCCGCGGCTACGGCACAGATACGCAGTATTTT.

The count of this clone is one. Here the CDR3 DNA reads TGTGCCAGCAGTTACTCGCCCGGGACTGAGAACACTGAAGCTTTCTTT. It codes for CASSYSPGTENTEAFF. This chain links TRBV6-5 with TRBJ1-1, with D perhaps TRBD1 (5 bases). Germline V gene data show CDR1 as MNHEY and CDR2 as SVGAGI. Trimming removed 0 bases at V and 1 base at J, with 12 bases between. There are 16 residues in the CDR3.

This chain uses TRBV7-9 with TRBJ2-1, with 7 bases aligning to TRBD2. CDR1 SEHNR and CDR2 FQNEAQ come from the germline V gene (reference sequence). The CDR3 extends over 17 amino acids. The V gene end was trimmed by 3 bases and the J gene end by 6 bases; junction bases not matched to a gene: 14. DNA for the CDR3: TGTGCCAGCAGCTTTGAGCGACTAGCTGGAAACGGCAATGAGCAGTTCTTC. Protein product: CASSFERLAGNGNEQFF.